The present T cell receptor (beta chain) was sequenced within a study of OX40 agonist ivuxolimab in advanced cancers. Across the whole study: Partial response was recorded in three patients: one hepatocellular carcinoma and two cutaneous melanoma cases.

Germline V lookup: CDR1 MNHEY, CDR2 SVGAGI. V gave up 6 bases and J gave up 6 bases; unmatched junction bases: 8. The CDR3 covers 14 residues. Study results and limitations: People who partly responded at 0.1-3.0 mg/kg had some of the least clonal expansion seen.

Note on this clone: The antigen remains undetermined.

Some clones are missing from TCRdb's copy, which holds only in-frame ones; the method was immunoSEQ multiplex PCR. Of 70,000 to 95,000 clones in the sample, roughly nine tenths were seen once. This clonotype was obtained from an adult with an advanced solid tumor such as melanoma, head and neck, liver or kidney cancer. The rearrangement joins TRBV6-5 to TRBJ1-2; 9 positions agree with TRBD1. This specimen consisted of CD4+ or CD8+ T cells sorted from blood, obtained in a trial of the OX40 agonist ivuxolimab. The CDR3 region is CASSLVGQGNGYTF. The CDR3 DNA sequence: TGTGCCAGCAGCTTAGTGGGACAGGGAAATGGCTACACCTTC.